The T cell receptor beta chain under discussion was sequenced for a study of blood T cell repertoires in COVID-19. At the level of the study: Acute-phase and convalescent COVID-19 samples originated in the United States, Italy and Spain. PBMCs, B-cell-depleted T cells, or T cells provided the cDNA or gDNA that made up the material.

A few counts support this clone. Germline loops: CDR1 SNHLY, CDR2 FYNNEI. This CDR3 spans 15 amino acids. Trimming removed 7 bases from V and 4 bases from J; junction bases left unmatched: 6. In the authors' workflow: Estimated nucleated cell counts came from reference gene primer amplification. TCRdb keeps only in-frame clones here, not all; method: immunoSEQ multiplex PCR. V and J calls and clone size are copied from that table; D and trimming were computed from the DNA. Found here are around 76,000 clones, 85% of them singletons; the top ten hold roughly 5%. The receptor's source is an elderly man with acute or convalescent COVID-19. The sequenced sample consisted of peripheral blood. V is TRBV2 and J is TRBJ1-6; TRBD1 agrees at 8 bases. The CDR3 spells CASTTDRAYNSPLHF. The CDR3 nucleotides read TGTGCCAGCACTACGGACAGGGCGTATAATTCACCCCTCCACTTT.